Detailed here is one T cell receptor (beta chain). What it binds is unknown. It was with random hexamers that roughly 0.5 to 1 ug RNA was reverse transcribed. The CDR3 of TCR beta was amplified by immunoSEQ multiplex PCR across 54 Vbeta and 13 Jbeta. One entry per CDR3 protein results from TCRdb running MiXCR on the immunoSEQ multiplex PCR reads. The sample consists of more than 95,000 distinct CDR3 sequences, over 85% of them appearing once. This sample was taken from a study of CD8 T cells in Susac syndrome. Overall study results and limits: It was acknowledged in the study that the number of individuals who were included in its TCR sequencing and HLA analysis was relatively small.

Sequencing of TCR beta was carried out in blood CD8+ and CD4+ T cells. TEMRA cells were enriched by FACS, and CD4+ and CD8+ T cells were negatively isolated. Trimming removed 1 base from V and 2 bases from J; junction bases left unmatched: 1. The CDR3 totals 16 residues. Germline values: CDR1 SQVTM, CDR2 ANQGSEA. This receptor was taken from a human donor in good health. The sequencing sample was made of CD4+ T cells from PBMCs. The rearrangement uses TRBV29-1 and TRBJ2-6, with TRBD1 matching 11 bases. The DNA for the CDR3 is TGCAGCGTTGAAGGGACAGGGGGCGCTGGGGCCAACGTCCTGACTTTC. The encoded protein is CSVEGTGGAGANVLTF.